This paragraph covers one TCR beta chain sequence. This entry comes from a study of blood T cells in healthy people across ages. Sample-barcoded 5' priming and a J-beta primer mix drove a second PCR of roughly 7 to 11 cycles. TCRdb fed the 5' RACE reads into MiXCR, producing one record per CDR3 protein. Of 800,000 to 950,000 distinct CDR3 sequences listed, approximately 32% are singletons. This CDR3 has 16 amino acids. Losses at the gene ends were 6 bases for V and 4 bases for J; bases not matched to a gene: 8. Germline V gene sequence: CDR1 MDHEN, CDR2 SYDVKM. These data were also reused for a study on T cells of mothers and their children.

The sequencing input was blood. The clonotype originates from a middle-aged woman in good health. V and J are TRBV28 and TRBJ2-1; 11 positions match TRBD2. The CDR3 sequence: CASSSPSGGPYNEQFF. CDR3 DNA sequence: TGTGCCAGCAGCTCTCCTAGCGGGGGGCCTTACAATGAGCAGTTCTTC.